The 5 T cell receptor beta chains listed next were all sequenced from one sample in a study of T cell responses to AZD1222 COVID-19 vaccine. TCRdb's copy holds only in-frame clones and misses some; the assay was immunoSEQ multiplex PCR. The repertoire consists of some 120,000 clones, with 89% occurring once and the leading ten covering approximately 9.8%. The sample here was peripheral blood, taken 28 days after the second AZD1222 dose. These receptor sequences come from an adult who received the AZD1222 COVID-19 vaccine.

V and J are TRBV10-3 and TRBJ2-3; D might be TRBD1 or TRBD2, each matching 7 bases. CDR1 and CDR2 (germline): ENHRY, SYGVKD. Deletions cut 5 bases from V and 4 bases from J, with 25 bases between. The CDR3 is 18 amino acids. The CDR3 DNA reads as TGTGCCATCAGTATTATCTCTGTGGCAGGGGGGGTTGCAGATACGCAGTATTTT. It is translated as CAISIISVAGGVADTQYF.

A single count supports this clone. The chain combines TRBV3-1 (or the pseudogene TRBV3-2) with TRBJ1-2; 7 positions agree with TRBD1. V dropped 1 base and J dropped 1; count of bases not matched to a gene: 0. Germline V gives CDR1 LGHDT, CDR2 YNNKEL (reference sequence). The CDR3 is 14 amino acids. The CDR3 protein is CASSQAGGNYGYTF. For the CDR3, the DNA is TGTGCCAGCAGCCAAGCAGGGGGTAACTATGGCTACACCTTC.

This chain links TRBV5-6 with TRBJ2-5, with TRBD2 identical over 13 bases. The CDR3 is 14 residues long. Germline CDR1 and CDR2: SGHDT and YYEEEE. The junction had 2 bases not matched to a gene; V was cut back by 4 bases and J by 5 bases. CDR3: CASSRLAGGETQYF. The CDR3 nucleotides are TGTGCCAGCAGCCGACTAGCGGGGGGTGAGACCCAGTACTTC.

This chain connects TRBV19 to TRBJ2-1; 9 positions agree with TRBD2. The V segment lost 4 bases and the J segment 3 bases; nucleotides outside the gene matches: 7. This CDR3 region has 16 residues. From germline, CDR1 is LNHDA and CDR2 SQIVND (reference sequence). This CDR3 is CASSSRDSGGYNEQFF. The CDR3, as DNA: TGTGCCAGTAGTAGTCGGGATAGCGGGGGCTACAATGAGCAGTTCTTC.

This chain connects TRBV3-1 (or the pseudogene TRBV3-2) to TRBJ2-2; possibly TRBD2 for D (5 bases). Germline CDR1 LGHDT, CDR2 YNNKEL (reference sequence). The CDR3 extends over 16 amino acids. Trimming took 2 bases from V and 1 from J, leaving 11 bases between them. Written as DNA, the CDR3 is TGTGCCAGCAGCCAACATTCCAGCGGGAACACCGGGGAGCTGTTTTTT. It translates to CASSQHSSGNTGELFF.